A single sample gave rise to the 25 T cell receptor beta chains below, sequenced in a study of OX40 agonist ivuxolimab in advanced cancers. Clones were read by immunoSEQ multiplex PCR, and TCRdb kept only the in-frame ones, dropping some. This table has tens of thousands of clones, around 92% appearing once. The sample here was CD4+ or CD8+ T cells sorted from blood, taken in a trial of the OX40 agonist ivuxolimab. Receptors originate from an adult with an advanced solid tumor such as melanoma, head and neck, liver or kidney cancer.

The CDR3 DNA sequence: TGTGCCAGCAGCGACCCGCTTAGCGGGGGGGCACATGAGCAGTTCTTC. This encodes CASSDPLSGGAHEQFF. V gene TRBV5-4 combines with J gene TRBJ2-1; TRBD2 matches 11 bases. The germline V gene has CDR1 SGHNT and CDR2 YYREEE (reference sequence). The V gene end was trimmed by 4 bases and the J gene end by 8 bases; junction bases not matched to a gene: 11. The CDR3 contains 16 residues.

This chain connects TRBV19 to TRBJ1-3, with D possibly matching TRBD1 (5 bases). The CDR3 spans 14 residues. Between the trimmed V and J ends, which lost 5 bases and 3 bases, there was a span of 11 bases. Looked up from germline, CDR1 is LNHDA and CDR2 is SQIVND (reference sequence). Written as DNA, the CDR3 is TGTGCCAGTAGTTACCAGGGATTTGGAAACACCATATATTTT. It encodes CASSYQGFGNTIYF.

This rearrangement joins TRBV10-3 to TRBJ1-2, with 12 bases lining up with TRBD1. The germline V gene has CDR1 ENHRY and CDR2 SYGVKD. Trimming removed 4 bases from V and 8 bases from J; junction bases left unmatched: 8. This CDR3 comprises 15 residues. CDR3 bases: TGTGCCATCAGTGGCCCGGGACAGGGGGCGGGAGGCTACACCTTC. Its protein is CAISGPGQGAGGYTF.

CDR3 nucleotides: TGTGCCAGCGGCGGGGGGTCACCAGGGACCCAGTACTTC. Translation gives CASGGGSPGTQYF. The rearrangement joins TRBV9 to TRBJ2-5; 8 nucleotides align to TRBD2. Trimming at V came to 7 bases and at J to 7 bases, leaving 9 bases not matched to a gene. Germline assignment: CDR1 SGDLS and CDR2 YYNGEE. This CDR3 contains 13 residues.

V usage is TRBV9 and J usage is TRBJ1-1; 8 bases align to TRBD1. V lost 4 bases, J lost 6 bases, and 11 bases stayed unmatched. Germline V gene lookup returns CDR1 SGDLS and CDR2 YYNGEE. The CDR3 extends over 15 amino acids. CDR3 coding DNA: TGTGCCAGCAGCCCATCTGGACAGGGTGGCGCTGAAGCTTTCTTT. Translated: CASSPSGQGGAEAFF.

V usage is TRBV2 and J usage is TRBJ2-7; D uncertain. The germline V gene has CDR1 SNHLY and CDR2 FYNNEI. Trimming took off 7 bases at V and 4 bases at J, with 11 bases between the two ends. The CDR3 has 12 amino acids. The CDR3 loop reads CASISAGYEQYF. As DNA, the CDR3 is TGTGCCAGCATCTCCGCTGGGTACGAGCAGTACTTC. The full variable domain, rest sourced from reference TRBV2 and TRBJ2-7, is EPEVTQTPSHQVTQMGQEVILRCVPISNHLYFYWYRQILGQKVEFLVSFYNNEISEKSEIFDDQFSVERPDGSNFTLKIRSTKLEDSAMYFCASISAGYEQYFGPGTRLTVT.

CDR3 sequence reads: CASSQVGSGNTIYF. CDR3 in DNA: TGCGCCAGCAGCCAAGTGGGCTCTGGAAACACCATATATTTT. The chain employs TRBV4-1 and TRBJ1-3; D remains unclear. CDR1 is MGHRA, CDR2 YSYEKL, per germline. The V gene lost 1 base and the J gene lost 0 bases, with 4 bases spanning the gap. CDR3 size: 14 residues.

This sequence joins TRBV10-3 and TRBJ2-2; a possible D gene is TRBD1 (6 bases). This CDR3 has 16 amino acids. V was clipped by 5 bases and J by 8 bases, with 21 bases between them. The germline V gene encodes CDR1 ENHRY and CDR2 SYGVKD. CDR3 DNA sequence: TGTGCCATCAGTACGACGGACAGACAAAAAAGGGGGGAGCTGTTTTTT. It specifies CAISTTDRQKRGELFF.

This clone showed up just once. The chain is built from TRBV19 and TRBJ1-5; D not resolved. This CDR3 has 14 residues. Trimming cost V 6 bases and J 4 bases, with 13 bases left between them. From germline, CDR1 is LNHDA and CDR2 SQIVND (reference sequence). CDR3 residues: CASSTVPMNQPQHF. CDR3 sequence (DNA): TGTGCCAGTAGCACAGTGCCGATGAATCAGCCCCAGCATTTT.

CDR3 sequence: CASTTAYSNQPQHF. In DNA form, the CDR3 reads TGTGCCAGTACGACAGCCTATAGCAATCAGCCCCAGCATTTT. The V and J genes are TRBV19 and TRBJ1-5; tentative D call: TRBD1 (5 bases). The CDR3 loop spans 14 amino acids. Germline V gene sequence: CDR1 LNHDA, CDR2 SQIVND (reference sequence). V gave up 7 bases and J gave up 0 bases, with 10 bases separating them.

This clone is termed medium-sized. The genes are TRBV7-9 and TRBJ2-5; 7 bases agree with TRBD1. CDR1 SEHNR and CDR2 FQNEAQ come from the germline V gene (reference sequence). The CDR3 sequence is 14 residues long. With V trimmed by 1 base and J by 6 bases, 5 bases remained unmatched. CDR3 coding DNA: TGTGCCAGCAGCTTAGAAGGGGGCGCGAAGACCCAGTACTTC. Amino acids: CASSLEGGAKTQYF. Based on the CDR3 plus reference TRBV7-9 and TRBJ2-5, the full variable domain is DTGVSQNPRHKITKRGQNVTFRCDPISEHNRLYWYRQTLGQGPEFLTYFQNEAQLEKSRLLSDRFSAERPKGSFSTLEIQRTEQGDSAMYLCASSLEGGAKTQYFGPGTRLLVL.

The V gene is TRBV7-3, the J gene TRBJ2-7; 8 positions match TRBD2. Per the germline V gene, CDR1 is SGHTA and CDR2 is FQGTGA. J gave up 3 bases and V 0 bases, and 13 bases lay outside the gene matches. This CDR3 spans 18 amino acids. The CDR3 sequence is CASSLTGGGTSKLYEQYF. CDR3 in DNA: TGTGCCAGCAGCTTAACCGGCGGGGGGACCTCGAAGCTCTACGAGCAGTACTTC.

This sequence joins TRBV5-6 and TRBJ1-2; D perhaps matches TRBD1 (5 bases). CDR3 length equals 13 residues. V was pared by 0 bases and J by 8 bases, with 11 bases between. Germline V lookup: CDR1 SGHDT, CDR2 YYEEEE. In DNA form, the CDR3 reads TGTGCCAGCAGCTTGGAACAGGCCCTCGGCTACACCTTC. Its translation: CASSLEQALGYTF.

The chain is built from TRBV6-6 and TRBJ1-1; maybe TRBD1 (6 bases). Between the trimmed V and J ends, which lost 2 bases and 7 bases, there was a span of 8 bases. The CDR3 contains 12 residues. From germline, CDR1 is MNHNY and CDR2 SVGAGI (reference sequence). This CDR3 reads CASSYPDSEAFF. The CDR3 nucleotides read TGTGCCAGCAGTTACCCGGACAGTGAAGCTTTCTTT.

This chain uses TRBV7-9 with TRBJ2-7; possibly TRBD2 for D (6 bases). Germline CDR1 reads SEHNR; CDR2 reads FQNEAQ (reference sequence). Deletions cut 4 bases from V and 2 bases from J, with 15 bases between. The CDR3 extends over 15 amino acids. CDR3 in amino acids: CASSSGSGLTYEQYF. In DNA, the CDR3 is TGTGCCAGCAGCTCCGGGAGCGGCCTTACCTACGAGCAGTACTTC.

This chain links TRBV10-2 with TRBJ2-7; D possibly corresponds to TRBD1 (6 bases). This CDR3 region has 12 residues. The V end lost 6 bases, the J end lost 5 bases, and 11 bases lay between the germline ends. Germline V CDR1 and CDR2: WSHSY, SAAADI. The CDR3 loop is CASRHQGNEQYF. The CDR3, as DNA: TGCGCCAGCAGGCACCAGGGGAACGAGCAGTACTTC.

DNA of the CDR3: TGTGCCAGCAGTTTAGTAGGGGGCACATATGGCTACACCTTC. Translated, it gives CASSLVGGTYGYTF. The V call is TRBV27, the J call TRBJ1-2; 7 bases line up with TRBD1. Germline trimming cut 2 bases from V and 5 bases from J; bases unmatched to any gene: 5. The length of the CDR3 is 14 residues. Per the germline V gene, CDR1 is MNHEY and CDR2 is SMNVEV (reference sequence).

The chain employs TRBV5-1 and TRBJ2-1, with 10 bases lining up with TRBD2. Per the germline V gene, CDR1 is SGHRS and CDR2 is YFSETQ. V gave up 4 bases and J gave up 3 bases; unmatched junction bases: 7. CDR3 length equals 16 residues. The CDR3 reads CASSNSRTSGYNEQFF. The CDR3 bases are TGCGCCAGCAGCAATTCTCGGACTAGCGGCTACAATGAGCAGTTCTTC. The whole variable domain, filled in from reference TRBV5-1 and TRBJ2-1, reads KAGVTQTPRYLIKTRGQQVTLSCSPISGHRSVSWYQQTPGQGLQFLFEYFSETQRNKGNFPGRFSGRQFSNSRSEMNVSTLELGDSALYLCASSNSRTSGYNEQFFGPGTRLTVL.

The chain carries TRBV6-6 and TRBJ1-1; D unresolved. There are 16 residues in the CDR3. V was shortened by 6 bases and J by 1 base, with 18 bases between the two germline ends. Germline V gene data show CDR1 as MNHNY and CDR2 as SVGAGI (reference sequence). CDR3 nucleotide sequence: TGTGCCAGCAGCCTCGGCCGCGCCAATTGGAACACTGAAGCTTTCTTT. It codes for CASSLGRANWNTEAFF.

The chain couples TRBV9 to TRBJ2-5; D remains ambiguous. Near its end, the DNA agrees better with TRBJ2-7, so the J call may be wrong. Germline V CDR1 and CDR2: SGDLS, YYNGEE. This CDR3 has 12 residues. CDR3 region: CASSAVGPEQYF. The CDR3 coding sequence is TGTGCCAGCAGCGCCGTAGGGCCCGAGCAGTACTTC.

V usage is TRBV27 and J usage is TRBJ1-2; TRBD1 might be the D (5 bases). CDR1 is MNHEY and CDR2 is SMNVEV in the germline V gene (reference sequence). V lost 6 bases to trimming and J lost 8 bases, with 10 bases between them. The length of the CDR3 is 11 residues. The CDR3, as DNA: TGTGCCAGCAGCGGGGGAGACGGCTACACCTTC. It specifies CASSGGDGYTF.

DNA for the CDR3: TGCGCCAGCAGCCAAGCGACTAGCGGGAGTGAACAGTTCTTC. This encodes CASSQATSGSEQFF. The chain uses TRBV4-1 and TRBJ2-1, with 12 bases matching TRBD2. V was clipped by 1 base and J by 13 bases; unmatched bases: 5. This CDR3 contains 14 residues. Germline CDR1 and CDR2: MGHRA and YSYEKL.

Relative to its sample, this clone is medium-sized. This sequence joins TRBV2 and TRBJ1-2; D gene unclear. Trimming took off 10 bases at V and 2 bases at J, with 14 bases between the two ends. Per the germline V gene, CDR1 is SNHLY and CDR2 is FYNNEI. The CDR3 covers 13 residues. CDR3 sequence: CATDRASNYGYTF. CDR3 in DNA: TGTGCCACCGACCGGGCCTCCAACTATGGCTACACCTTC.

This rearrangement joins TRBV2 to TRBJ2-1, with D possibly matching TRBD2 (6 bases). V gave up 4 bases and J gave up 8 bases, with 9 bases separating them. From germline, CDR1 is SNHLY and CDR2 FYNNEI. The CDR3 spans 12 residues. CDR3 loop: CASSGGRYEQFF. The CDR3 DNA follows: TGTGCCAGCAGTGGGGGGAGGTATGAGCAGTTCTTC.

The chain has TRBV5-6 and TRBJ2-7, with D maybe TRBD2 (6 bases). Trimming cost V 0 bases and J 0 bases, with 7 bases left between them. The CDR3 is made up of 14 amino acids. CDR1 and CDR2 from the germline V gene are SGHDT and YYEEEE. CDR3 sequence reads: CASSLGGNSYEQYF. In nucleotides, the CDR3 is TGTGCCAGCAGCTTGGGCGGGAACTCCTACGAGCAGTACTTC.